The 17 T cell receptor beta chains reported below all come from one sample, sequenced in a study of spatial heterogeneity in lung cancer. What these receptors recognize is not known. Study conclusions and caveats: Tumor mutation counts were tracked by expanded intratumoral alpha and beta TCR counts.

TCRdb re-derived calls from the 5' RACE reads in MiXCR, one entry per CDR3 protein. The sample has some 9,400 distinct CDR3 sequences; over 2.5% are singletons. Time point described: sample taken at primary tumor resection. The sequences come from lung tumor tissue, collected at surgery. The receptors come from a male donor with early-stage non-small cell lung cancer.

This clonotype was counted at least ten times. The gene calls are TRBV10-2 and TRBJ2-7; 8 bases are a match to TRBD1. CDR1 and CDR2 (germline): WSHSY, SAAADI. V lost 5 bases and J lost 2; bases outside the gene matches: 8. CDR3 length equals 15 residues. This CDR3 reads CASSLSDRGAYEQYF. CDR3 DNA: TGCGCCAGCAGTCTAAGCGACAGGGGCGCCTACGAGCAGTACTTC.

This clonotype was seen repeatedly, ten times or more. The rearrangement links TRBV12-3 or TRBV12-4 to TRBJ2-7; 9 bases are a match to TRBD2. The V gene end was trimmed by 2 bases and the J gene end by 2 bases; junction bases not matched to a gene: 7. The CDR3 totals 16 residues. This CDR3 is CASSLWASGAAYEQYF. The CDR3 coding sequence is TGTGCCAGCAGTTTATGGGCTAGCGGGGCCGCCTACGAGCAGTACTTC.

In its sample, this clonotype was seen many times. The V gene is TRBV27, the J gene TRBJ2-1, with D perhaps matching TRBD2 (5 bases). The CDR3 spans 16 residues. Germline V lookup: CDR1 MNHEY, CDR2 SMNVEV (reference sequence). V was cut by 1 base and J by 7 bases, with 17 bases left in between. The CDR3 coding sequence is TGTGCCAGCAGTTTATTCCACCCGGGAACTAGAAATGAGCAGTTCTTC. Amino acid sequence: CASSLFHPGTRNEQFF.

In this sample, this clonotype turned up many times. V usage is TRBV19 and J usage is TRBJ1-1; D remains ambiguous. There are 16 residues in the CDR3. The germline V gene has CDR1 LNHDA and CDR2 SQIVND (reference sequence). V was cut by 5 bases and J by 11 bases, with 27 bases left in between. The CDR3 region is CASSHTQERRARGAFF. DNA for the CDR3: TGTGCCAGTAGTCATACTCAAGAACGGAGGGCACGCGGGGCTTTCTTT.

The V call is TRBV5-1, the J call TRBJ2-7, with D perhaps assigned TRBD1 or TRBD2 (6 bases each). This CDR3 contains 14 residues. CDR1 is SGHRS, CDR2 YFSETQ, per germline. Trimming removed 6 bases from V and 2 bases from J, with 15 bases in between. Here the CDR3 reads CASTPGDTTYEQYF. For the CDR3, the DNA is TGCGCCAGCACCCCGGGGGACACAACCTACGAGCAGTACTTC.

This clonotype is deemed large (0.1 to 1%). The chain joins TRBV4-2 to TRBJ2-7, with 10 bases matching TRBD1. After removal of 0 bases from V and 3 bases from J, the junction contained 5 bases not matched to a gene. This CDR3 spans 16 amino acids. Germline values: CDR1 LGHNA, CDR2 YNFKEQ. In nucleotides, the CDR3 is TGTGCCAGCAGCCAAGAGACAGGGGGCATAAACTACGAGCAGTACTTC. As protein: CASSQETGGINYEQYF.

In this sample, this clonotype turned up many times. The chain is built from TRBV2 and TRBJ1-5, with D perhaps matching TRBD1 (5 bases). Looked up from germline, CDR1 is SNHLY and CDR2 is FYNNEI. Trimming removed 5 bases from V and 0 bases from J, with 8 bases in between. The CDR3 has 14 amino acids. The CDR3 protein is CASSWTLSNQPQHF. In DNA, the CDR3 is TGTGCCAGCAGTTGGACACTTAGCAATCAGCCCCAGCATTTT.

This clonotype is categorized as medium-sized. The V call is TRBV5-1, the J call TRBJ1-4; D gene unclear. The CDR3 is made up of 13 amino acids. The germline V and J ends were trimmed by 5 bases and 3 bases, with 8 bases remaining between them. The germline gives CDR1 SGHRS, CDR2 YFSETQ. In DNA form, the CDR3 reads TGCGCCAGCAGTAGTCGGTCTAATGAAAAACTGTTTTTT. This codes for CASSSRSNEKLFF. Full variable domain (missing parts from reference TRBV5-1 and TRBJ1-4): KAGVTQTPRYLIKTRGQQVTLSCSPISGHRSVSWYQQTPGQGLQFLFEYFSETQRNKGNFPGRFSGRQFSNSRSEMNVSTLELGDSALYLCASSSRSNEKLFFGSGTQLSVL.

In its sample, this clonotype was seen many times. The chain has TRBV6-5 and TRBJ1-1; 9 bases are a match to TRBD1. CDR3 size: 15 residues. Unmatched junction bases numbered 8, after V lost 4 bases and J lost 5 bases. Per germline, CDR1 MNHEY and CDR2 SVGAGI. This CDR3 is CASSSGTGYYTEAFF. In DNA, the CDR3 is TGTGCCAGCAGTTCCGGGACAGGGTATTATACTGAAGCTTTCTTT.

This clonotype was seen ten or more times. The chain carries TRBV28 and TRBJ2-1, with D perhaps matching TRBD1 (6 bases). The CDR3 spans 13 residues. V was clipped by 5 bases and J by 5 bases, with 10 bases between them. Per the germline V gene, CDR1 is MDHEN and CDR2 is SYDVKM. As DNA, the CDR3 is TGTGCCAGCAGTCTTGGACAGAACAATGAGCAGTTCTTC. Its protein is CASSLGQNNEQFF.

By share, this clonotype counts as medium-sized. The V call is TRBV9, the J call TRBJ1-2, with a possible D match to TRBD1 (6 bases). CDR1 SGDLS and CDR2 YYNGEE come from the germline V gene. The CDR3 consists of 15 residues. V lost 4 bases to trimming and J lost 6 bases, with 19 bases between them. The CDR3 protein is CASSRRGTLADGYTF. In DNA form, the CDR3 reads TGTGCCAGCAGCCGGAGGGGGACTCTGGCGGATGGCTACACCTTC.

The table lists this clonotype with many counts. The rearrangement joins TRBV6-2 or TRBV6-3 to TRBJ2-2; D call uncertain. This CDR3 has 14 residues. V lost 5 bases and J lost 12, with 19 bases in between. Germline assignment: CDR1 MNHEY and CDR2 SVGEGT. The CDR3 protein is CASSQRTESLKLFF. In nucleotides, the CDR3 is TGTGCCAGCAGTCAAAGGACGGAGTCCCTAAAGCTGTTTTTT.

This clonotype was counted many times. The genes are TRBV20-1 and TRBJ2-3; 8 bases are shared with TRBD2. Germline V lookup: CDR1 DFQATT, CDR2 SNEGSKA (reference sequence). V was clipped by 1 base and J by 4 bases; unmatched bases: 10. The CDR3 extends over 16 amino acids. The CDR3 is CSARVPGRGVADTQYF. The CDR3 region has the DNA TGCAGTGCTAGAGTCCCTGGGCGGGGGGTCGCAGATACGCAGTATTTT.

This clonotype was seen many times. The V and J genes are TRBV5-4 and TRBJ1-3; D is unclear. Trimming pared 3 bases from V and 1 base from J, leaving 8 bases between. CDR1 and CDR2 (germline): SGHNT, YYREEE (reference sequence). The length of the CDR3 is 14 residues. The CDR3 here is CASSSGSSGNTIYF. The CDR3 DNA sequence: TGTGCCAGCAGCTCTGGGTCTTCTGGAAACACCATATATTTT.

This clonotype was counted at least ten times. This chain links TRBV20-1 with TRBJ1-5; maybe TRBD1 (6 bases). CDR3 length equals 13 residues. Trimming pared 5 bases from V and 4 bases from J, leaving 12 bases between. CDR1 and CDR2 from the germline V gene are DFQATT and SNEGSKA (reference sequence). CDR3 protein: CSAEGRGNQPQHF. The CDR3 coding sequence is TGCAGTGCTGAGGGGAGGGGGAATCAGCCCCAGCATTTT.

This clonotype was picked up many times. J is TRBJ1-5 and V is TRBV10-3, with a weak D call TRBD1 (6 bases). The germline V gene encodes CDR1 ENHRY and CDR2 SYGVKD. V was shortened by 4 bases and J by 4 bases, with 8 bases between the two germline ends. This CDR3 has 13 amino acids. CDR3 coding DNA: TGTGCCATCAGTGGAGACAGGAATCAGCCCCAGCATTTT. The encoded protein is CAISGDRNQPQHF.

The sample holds many counts of this clonotype. The CDR3 nucleotides read TGTGCCAGCATTTTGAGTCAGGGTATAGGGCCCCAGCATTTT. It yields the protein CASILSQGIGPQHF. The chain combines TRBV2 with TRBJ1-5; weak D call: TRBD1 (5 bases). The CDR3 has 14 amino acids. The V gene's germline CDR1 is SNHLY and CDR2 FYNNEI. V was clipped by 7 bases and J by 9 bases, with 19 bases between them.